The present TCR beta chain was sequenced within a study of blood T cell repertoires in COVID-19. The data were produced by immunoSEQ multiplex PCR, yet TCRdb's version contains in-frame clones alone and is incomplete. The data show approximately 90,000 clones, with about 89% seen just once and around 7% held by the top ten. V lost 6 bases to trimming and J lost 5 bases; unmatched junction nucleotides: 8. CDR1 and CDR2 from the germline V gene are SGHVS and FQNEAQ. This CDR3 is built from 14 residues. The TCR originated in a human donor with acute or convalescent COVID-19. The donor label of this sample is uncertain. The genes are TRBV7-8 and TRBJ2-7, with 9 bases fitting TRBD1. The sequenced sample was peripheral blood. The CDR3 loop reads CASRYRGRIDEQYF. CDR3 coding DNA: TGTGCCAGCAGGTACAGGGGGCGGATTGACGAGCAGTACTTC. Full variable domain (remainder filled in from reference TRBV7-8 and TRBJ2-7): GAGVSQSPRYKVAKRGQDVALRCDPISGHVSLFWYQQALGQGPEFLTYFQNEAQLDKSGLPSDRFFAERPEGSVSTLKIQRTQQEDSAVYLCASRYRGRIDEQYFGPGTRLTVT.